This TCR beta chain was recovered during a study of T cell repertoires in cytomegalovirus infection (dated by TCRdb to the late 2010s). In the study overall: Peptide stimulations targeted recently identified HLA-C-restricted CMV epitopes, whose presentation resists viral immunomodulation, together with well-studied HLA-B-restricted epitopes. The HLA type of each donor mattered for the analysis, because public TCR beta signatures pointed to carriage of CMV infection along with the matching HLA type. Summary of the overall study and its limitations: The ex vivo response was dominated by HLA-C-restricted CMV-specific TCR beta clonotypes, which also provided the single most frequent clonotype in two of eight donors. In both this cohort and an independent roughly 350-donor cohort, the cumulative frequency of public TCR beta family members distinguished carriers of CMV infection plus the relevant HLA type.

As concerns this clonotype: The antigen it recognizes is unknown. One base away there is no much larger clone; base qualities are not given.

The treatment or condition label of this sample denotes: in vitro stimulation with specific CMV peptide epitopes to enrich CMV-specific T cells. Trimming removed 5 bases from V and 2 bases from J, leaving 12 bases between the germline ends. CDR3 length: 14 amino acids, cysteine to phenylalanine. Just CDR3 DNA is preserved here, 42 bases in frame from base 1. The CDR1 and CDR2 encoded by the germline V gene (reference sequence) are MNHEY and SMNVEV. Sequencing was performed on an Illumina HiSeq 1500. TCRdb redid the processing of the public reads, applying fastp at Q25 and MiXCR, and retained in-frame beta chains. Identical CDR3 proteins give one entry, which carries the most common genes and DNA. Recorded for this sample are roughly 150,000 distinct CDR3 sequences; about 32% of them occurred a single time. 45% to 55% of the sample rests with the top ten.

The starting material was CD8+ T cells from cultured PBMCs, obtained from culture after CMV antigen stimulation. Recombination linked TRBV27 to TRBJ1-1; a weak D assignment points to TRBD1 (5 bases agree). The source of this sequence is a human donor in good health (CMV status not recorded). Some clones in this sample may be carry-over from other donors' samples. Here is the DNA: TGTGCCAGCAGTACCGGGACCTATAACACTGAAGCTTTCTTT. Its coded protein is CASSTGTYNTEAFF.